This record looks at one TCR beta chain sequence and its context. These data come from a study of blood T cell repertoires in COVID-19. Sequenced by immunoSEQ multiplex PCR; TCRdb stores in-frame clones only, minus some. Seen here are around 80,000 clones, 65% to 85% observed once, and the top ten hold roughly 5%. The CDR3 covers 16 residues. Trimming removed 2 bases from V and 1 base from J; junction bases left unmatched: 4. Germline V lookup: CDR1 MNHEY, CDR2 SVGAGI. The V and J genes are TRBV6-5 and TRBJ2-2; 7 bases fit TRBD1. Source material: peripheral blood. This receptor was taken from a woman over 75 with active or convalescent COVID-19. CDR3 coding DNA: TGTGCCAGCAGTTACAGGGGACAGCAGAACACCGGGGAGCTGTTTTTT. Its protein is CASSYRGQQNTGELFF.